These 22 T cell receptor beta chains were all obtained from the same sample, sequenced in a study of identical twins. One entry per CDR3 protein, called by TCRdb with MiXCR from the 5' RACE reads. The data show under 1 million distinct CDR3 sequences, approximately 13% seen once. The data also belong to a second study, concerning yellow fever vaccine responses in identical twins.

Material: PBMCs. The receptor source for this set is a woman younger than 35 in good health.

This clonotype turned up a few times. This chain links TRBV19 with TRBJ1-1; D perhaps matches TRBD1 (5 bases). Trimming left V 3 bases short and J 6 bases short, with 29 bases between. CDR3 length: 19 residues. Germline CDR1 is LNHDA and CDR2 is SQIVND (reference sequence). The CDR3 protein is CASSIGPGRLLLVTPEAFF. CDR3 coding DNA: TGTGCCAGTAGTATCGGGCCAGGGAGACTTCTCCTGGTAACCCCTGAAGCTTTCTTT.

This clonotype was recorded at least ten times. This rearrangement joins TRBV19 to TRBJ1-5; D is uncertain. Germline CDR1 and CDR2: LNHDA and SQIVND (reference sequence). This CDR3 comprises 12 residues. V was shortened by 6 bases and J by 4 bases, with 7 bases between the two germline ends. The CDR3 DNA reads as TGTGCCAGTAGGGGCAGGAATCAGCCCCAGCATTTT. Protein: CASRGRNQPQHF.

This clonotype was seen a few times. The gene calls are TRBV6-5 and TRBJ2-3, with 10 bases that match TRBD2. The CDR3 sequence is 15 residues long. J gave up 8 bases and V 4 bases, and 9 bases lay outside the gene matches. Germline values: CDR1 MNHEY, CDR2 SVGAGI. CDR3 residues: CASSSSSGGDATQYF. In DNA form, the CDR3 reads TGTGCCAGCAGTTCCTCCAGCGGGGGGGATGCTACGCAGTATTTT.

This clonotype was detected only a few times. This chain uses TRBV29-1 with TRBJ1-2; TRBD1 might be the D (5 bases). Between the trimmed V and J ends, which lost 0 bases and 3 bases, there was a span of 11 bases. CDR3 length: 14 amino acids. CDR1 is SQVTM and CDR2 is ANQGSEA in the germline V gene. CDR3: CSVEDPDSYYGYTF. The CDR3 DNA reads TGCAGCGTTGAAGATCCCGACAGTTACTATGGCTACACCTTC. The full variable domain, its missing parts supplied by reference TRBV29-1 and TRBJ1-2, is SAVISQKPSRDICQRGTSLTIQCQVDSQVTMMFWYRQQPGQSLTLIATANQGSEATYESGFVIDKFPISRPNLTFSTLTVSNMSPEDSSIYLCSVEDPDSYYGYTFGSGTRLTVV.

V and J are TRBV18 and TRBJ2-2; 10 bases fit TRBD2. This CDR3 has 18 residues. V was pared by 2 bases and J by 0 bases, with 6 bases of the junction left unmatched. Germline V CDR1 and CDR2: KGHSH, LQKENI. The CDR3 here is CASSPTSGNAANTGELFF. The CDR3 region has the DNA TGTGCCAGCTCACCAACTAGCGGGAACGCCGCGAACACCGGGGAGCTGTTTTTT. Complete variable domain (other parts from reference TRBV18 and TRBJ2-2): NAGVMQNPRHLVRRRGQEARLRCSPMKGHSHVYWYRQLPEEGLKFMVYLQKENIIDESGMPKERFSAEFPKEGPSILRIQQVVRGDSAAYFCASSPTSGNAANTGELFFGEGSRLTVL.

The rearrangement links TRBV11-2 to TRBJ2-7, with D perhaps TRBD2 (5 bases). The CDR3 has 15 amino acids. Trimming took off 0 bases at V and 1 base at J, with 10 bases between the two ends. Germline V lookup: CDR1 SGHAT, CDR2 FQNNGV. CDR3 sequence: CASSLDLGRSYEQYF. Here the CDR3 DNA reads TGTGCCAGCAGCTTAGATCTGGGGAGATCCTACGAGCAGTACTTC.

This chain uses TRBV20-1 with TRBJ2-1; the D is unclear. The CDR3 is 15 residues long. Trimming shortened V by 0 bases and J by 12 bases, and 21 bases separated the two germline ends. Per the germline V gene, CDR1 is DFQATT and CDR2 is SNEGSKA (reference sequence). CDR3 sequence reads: CSAREVGLSVVGQFF. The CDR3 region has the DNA TGCAGTGCTAGAGAAGTAGGCCTCAGCGTTGTTGGGCAGTTCTTC.

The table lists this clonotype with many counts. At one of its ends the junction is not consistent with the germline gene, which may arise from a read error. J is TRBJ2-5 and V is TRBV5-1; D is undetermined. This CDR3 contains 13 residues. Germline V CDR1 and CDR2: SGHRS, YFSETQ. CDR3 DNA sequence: TGTGCCAGCAGTCCAGGACGGCAAGAGACCCAGTACTTC. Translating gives CASSPGRQETQYF.

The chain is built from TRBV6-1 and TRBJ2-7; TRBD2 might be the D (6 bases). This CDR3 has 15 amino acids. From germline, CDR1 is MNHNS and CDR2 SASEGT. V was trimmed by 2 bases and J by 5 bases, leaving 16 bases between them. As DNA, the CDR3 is TGTGCCAGCAGTGAAAGGGTCCCGGGGGTGAACGAGCAGTACTTC. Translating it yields CASSERVPGVNEQYF.

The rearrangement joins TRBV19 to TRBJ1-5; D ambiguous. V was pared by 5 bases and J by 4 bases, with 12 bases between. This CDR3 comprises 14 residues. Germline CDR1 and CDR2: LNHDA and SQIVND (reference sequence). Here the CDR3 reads CASSGRVRNQPQHF. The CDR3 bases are TGTGCCAGTAGTGGGAGGGTACGGAATCAGCCCCAGCATTTT.

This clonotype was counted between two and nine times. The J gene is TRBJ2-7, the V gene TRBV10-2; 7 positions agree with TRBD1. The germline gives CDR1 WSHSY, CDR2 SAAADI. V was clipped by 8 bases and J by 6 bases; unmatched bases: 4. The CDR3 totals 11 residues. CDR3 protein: CASSTGPEQYF. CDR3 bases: TGCGCCAGCTCGACAGGGCCCGAGCAGTACTTC.

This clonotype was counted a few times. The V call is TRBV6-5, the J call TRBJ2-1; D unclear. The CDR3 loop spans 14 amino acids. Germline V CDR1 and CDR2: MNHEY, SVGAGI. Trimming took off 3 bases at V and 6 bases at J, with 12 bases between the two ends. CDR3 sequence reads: CASSYSTRINEQFF. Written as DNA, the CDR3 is TGTGCCAGCAGTTATTCCACCCGGATCAATGAGCAGTTCTTC.

CDR3 sequence reads: CASSFEIYGYTF. The CDR3 DNA reads TGTGCCAGCAGTTTTGAGATCTATGGCTACACCTTC. The chain combines TRBV12-3 or TRBV12-4 with TRBJ1-2; no clear D gene. V was pared by 3 bases and J by 4 bases, with 6 bases between. The CDR3 runs 12 residues.

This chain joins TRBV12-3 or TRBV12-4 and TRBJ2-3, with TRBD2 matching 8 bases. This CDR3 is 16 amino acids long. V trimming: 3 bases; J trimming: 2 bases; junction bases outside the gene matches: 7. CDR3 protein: CASSFISGGFTDTQYF. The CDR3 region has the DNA TGTGCCAGCAGTTTTATAAGCGGGGGATTCACAGATACGCAGTATTTT.

CDR3 protein: CSVGGLAGGLSYNEQFF. The CDR3 nucleotides are TGCAGTGTTGGGGGGCTAGCGGGAGGCCTCTCCTACAATGAGCAGTTCTTC. This sequence joins TRBV20-1 and TRBJ2-1, with 11 nucleotides matching TRBD2. CDR1 is DFQATT and CDR2 is SNEGSKA in the germline V gene (reference sequence). Trimming removed 7 bases from V and 0 bases from J; junction bases left unmatched: 11. The CDR3 has 17 amino acids.

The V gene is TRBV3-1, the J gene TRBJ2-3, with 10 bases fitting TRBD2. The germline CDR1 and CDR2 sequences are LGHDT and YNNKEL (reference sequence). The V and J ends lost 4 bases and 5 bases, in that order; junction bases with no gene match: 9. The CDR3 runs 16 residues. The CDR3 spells CASSPIAGGLQDTQYF. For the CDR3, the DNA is TGTGCCAGCAGCCCCATAGCGGGGGGACTACAAGATACGCAGTATTTT.

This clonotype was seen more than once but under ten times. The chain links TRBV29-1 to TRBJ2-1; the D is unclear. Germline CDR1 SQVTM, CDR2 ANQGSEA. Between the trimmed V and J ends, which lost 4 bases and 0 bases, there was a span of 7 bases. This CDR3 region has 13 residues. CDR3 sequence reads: CSVAASSYNEQFF. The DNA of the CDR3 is TGCAGCGTTGCGGCGAGCTCCTACAATGAGCAGTTCTTC.

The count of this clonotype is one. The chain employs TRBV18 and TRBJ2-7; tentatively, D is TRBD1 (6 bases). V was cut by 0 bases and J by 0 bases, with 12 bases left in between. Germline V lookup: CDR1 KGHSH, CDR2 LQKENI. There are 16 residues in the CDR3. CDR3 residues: CASSPPRIGGSYEQYF. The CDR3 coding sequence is TGTGCCAGCTCACCACCGAGGATAGGGGGCTCCTACGAGCAGTACTTC.

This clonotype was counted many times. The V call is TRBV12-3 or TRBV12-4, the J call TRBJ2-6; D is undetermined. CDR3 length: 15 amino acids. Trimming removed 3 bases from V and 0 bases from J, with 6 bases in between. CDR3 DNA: TGTGCCAGCAGTTTGCCGACCTCTGGGGCCAACGTCCTGACTTTC. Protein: CASSLPTSGANVLTF.

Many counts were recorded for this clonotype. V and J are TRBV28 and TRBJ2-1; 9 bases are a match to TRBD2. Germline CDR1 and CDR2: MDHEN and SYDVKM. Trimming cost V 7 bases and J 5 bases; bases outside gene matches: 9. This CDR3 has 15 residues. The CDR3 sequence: CASKAGGLVDNEQFF. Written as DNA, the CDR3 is TGTGCCAGCAAGGCGGGGGGGCTTGTCGACAATGAGCAGTTCTTC.

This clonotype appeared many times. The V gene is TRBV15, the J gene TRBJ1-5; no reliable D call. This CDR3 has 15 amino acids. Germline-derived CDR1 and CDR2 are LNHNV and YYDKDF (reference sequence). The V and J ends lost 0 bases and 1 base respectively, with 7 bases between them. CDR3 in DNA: TGTGCCACCAGCAGAGATTGGGGAAGCAATCAGCCCCAGCATTTT. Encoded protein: CATSRDWGSNQPQHF.

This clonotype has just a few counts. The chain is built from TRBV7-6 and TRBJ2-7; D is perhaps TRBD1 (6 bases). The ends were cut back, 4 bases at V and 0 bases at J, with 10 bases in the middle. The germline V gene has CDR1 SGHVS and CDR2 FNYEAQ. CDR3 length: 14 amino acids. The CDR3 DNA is TGTGCCAGCAGCTCCCACAGGGACTCCTACGAGCAGTACTTC. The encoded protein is CASSSHRDSYEQYF.